Below, 28 T cell receptor beta chains from the same sample are listed, as sequenced in a study of beta chain features in type 1 diabetes. As every portion of the isolated RNA was reverse transcribed, the sequencing read expressed TCRB transcripts. Using immunoSEQ multiplex PCR, the repertoire was profiled, and TCRdb retains in-frame clones only, with some absent. The sample records roughly 350,000 clones, about 11% being singletons. What was sequenced was naive CD4+ T cells from blood. The receptors were gathered from a woman in her 30s in good health.

The rearrangement uses TRBV7-3 and TRBJ2-7; D is unresolved. The germline V gene encodes CDR1 SGHTA and CDR2 FQGTGA. This CDR3 contains 13 residues. V was cut by 0 bases and J by 6 bases, with 9 bases left in between. DNA of the CDR3: TGTGCCAGCAGCTTAACAATAACAGCCGAGCAGTACTTC. Encoded protein: CASSLTITAEQYF. The variable domain in full, with the rest retrieved from reference TRBV7-3 and TRBJ2-7, is GAGVSQTPSNKVTEKGKYVELRCDPISGHTALYWYRQSLGQGPEFLIYFQGTGAADDSGLPNDRFFAVRPEGSVSTLKIQRTERGDSAVYLCASSLTITAEQYFGPGTRLTVT.

V gene TRBV7-9 combines with J gene TRBJ1-2; 9 bases agree with TRBD1. Germline CDR1 SEHNR, CDR2 FQNEAQ (reference sequence). The CDR3 is 15 residues long. Trimming cost V 6 bases and J 8 bases; bases outside gene matches: 13. The CDR3 DNA reads TGTGCCAGCAGTTTTGGGACAGGGCTCACGGGGGGCTACACCTTC. The encoded protein is CASSFGTGLTGGYTF.

This clone has just a few counts. This chain links TRBV25-1 with TRBJ2-1; D may be TRBD1 (6 bases). Germline V gene lookup returns CDR1 MGHDK and CDR2 SYGVNS. CDR3 length: 13 amino acids. The V end lost 1 base, the J end lost 12 bases, and 13 bases lay between the germline ends. The CDR3 nucleotides are TGTGCCAGCAGTGAATTCGTAGCCAGGGGGCAGTTCTTC. Translation gives CASSEFVARGQFF.

V and J are TRBV25-1 and TRBJ1-1; a possible D gene is TRBD1 (5 bases). The CDR3 is made up of 14 amino acids. V was trimmed by 5 bases and J by 2 bases, leaving 12 bases between them. Germline-derived CDR1 and CDR2 are MGHDK and SYGVNS. The CDR3 spells CASSFSGFNTEAFF. The DNA of the CDR3 is TGTGCCAGCAGTTTCTCAGGGTTCAACACTGAAGCTTTCTTT.

The rearrangement links TRBV27 to TRBJ2-7; 10 positions match TRBD2. Trimming cost V 5 bases and J 3 bases; bases outside gene matches: 4. This CDR3 comprises 14 residues. Germline CDR1 is MNHEY and CDR2 is SMNVEV (reference sequence). In nucleotides, the CDR3 is TGTGCCAGCAGTGGTGGGACTAGCGTCTACGAGCAGTACTTC. Protein sequence: CASSGGTSVYEQYF.

This clone was observed a few times. V and J are TRBV7-6 and TRBJ1-1; D is uncertain. This CDR3 contains 12 residues. V was cut by 3 bases and J by 4 bases, with 6 bases left in between. Germline V CDR1 and CDR2: SGHVS, FNYEAQ. The DNA for the CDR3 is TGTGCCAGCAGCTTTGCGGCCACTGAAGCTTTCTTT. Its translation: CASSFAATEAFF.

In regard to this clone: This sample also contains other DNA sequences that code for the same CDR3. The V call is TRBV18, the J call TRBJ1-1; 7 nucleotides line up with TRBD1. The germline V gene encodes CDR1 KGHSH and CDR2 LQKENI. With 6 bases clipped from V and 0 bases from J, the junction kept 1 base outside the gene matches. The CDR3 extends over 13 amino acids. The CDR3 DNA reads as TGTGCCAGCTCCCAGGGGGTGAACACTGAAGCTTTCTTT. Residues: CASSQGVNTEAFF.

This chain uses TRBV29-1 with TRBJ1-3, with D possibly matching TRBD1 (6 bases). In germline, CDR1 is SQVTM, CDR2 ANQGSEA. The CDR3 loop spans 13 amino acids. Trimming shortened V by 5 bases and J by 4 bases, and 12 bases separated the two germline ends. Here the CDR3 DNA reads TGCAGCGTTAAACAGGGCTACGGAAACACCATATATTTT. It translates to CSVKQGYGNTIYF.

In its sample, this clone was seen a few times. The chain employs TRBV19 and TRBJ2-1; perhaps TRBD2 as D (6 bases). V lost 0 bases and J 5 bases, leaving 17 bases between the germline ends. The CDR3 runs 17 residues. Looked up from germline, CDR1 is LNHDA and CDR2 is SQIVND (reference sequence). The CDR3 spells CASSIDYTSSWHNEQFF. CDR3 nucleotide sequence: TGTGCCAGTAGTATAGATTACACTAGCAGTTGGCACAATGAGCAGTTCTTC.

The V call is TRBV28, the J call TRBJ2-7; D is perhaps TRBD2 (6 bases). The CDR3 spans 14 residues. V shed 6 bases and J shed 1 base, with 13 bases lying between them. The V gene's germline CDR1 is MDHEN and CDR2 SYDVKM. CDR3 region: CASSWGTPSYEQYF. As DNA, the CDR3 is TGTGCCAGCAGCTGGGGGACTCCATCCTACGAGCAGTACTTC.

A few counts support this clone. The chain carries TRBV5-6 and TRBJ2-3, with 9 bases lining up with TRBD1. Unmatched junction bases numbered 5, after V lost 2 bases and J lost 1 base. Per germline, CDR1 SGHDT and CDR2 YYEEEE. This CDR3 comprises 16 residues. The CDR3 spells CASSFGWTGGTDTQYF. The CDR3 DNA reads TGTGCCAGCAGCTTTGGCTGGACAGGGGGCACAGATACGCAGTATTTT.

The CDR3 DNA sequence: TGTGCCAGCAGCTTAAGTGGACAGCGGAACACTGAAGCTTTCTTT. Protein sequence: CASSLSGQRNTEAFF. The rearrangement joins TRBV7-6 to TRBJ1-1; maybe TRBD1 (6 bases). The V and J ends lost 2 bases and 1 base respectively, with 11 bases between them. This CDR3 has 15 residues. The germline V gene encodes CDR1 SGHVS and CDR2 FNYEAQ.

This clone was seen a handful of times. The chain recombines TRBV11-1 with TRBJ2-7, with D possibly matching TRBD2 (6 bases). CDR3 size: 15 residues. Deletions cut 0 bases from V and 6 bases from J, with 15 bases between. From germline, CDR1 is SGHAT and CDR2 FQDESV (reference sequence). The CDR3 here is CASSLALAGRGEQYF. CDR3 sequence (DNA): TGTGCCAGCAGCTTAGCGTTGGCGGGAAGGGGCGAGCAGTACTTC.

This chain joins TRBV29-1 and TRBJ2-1; D remains unclear. This CDR3 has 13 amino acids. CDR1 and CDR2 from the germline V gene are SQVTM and ANQGSEA. Trimming pared 0 bases from V and 7 bases from J, leaving 10 bases between. CDR3: CSVEDSGDNEQFF. CDR3 nucleotide sequence: TGCAGCGTTGAAGATTCGGGTGATAATGAGCAGTTCTTC.

The gene calls are TRBV6-6 and TRBJ1-5, with 8 bases lining up with TRBD1. The germline gives CDR1 MNHNY, CDR2 SVGAGI (reference sequence). V dropped 0 bases and J dropped 1; count of bases not matched to a gene: 2. The CDR3 runs 16 residues. CDR3 region: CASSYSQGASNQPQHF. Here the CDR3 DNA reads TGTGCCAGCAGTTACTCCCAGGGGGCAAGCAATCAGCCCCAGCATTTT.

This clone was counted only a few times. The chain combines TRBV7-6 with TRBJ2-7; 11 bases map to TRBD2. Germline lookup yields CDR1 SGHVS and CDR2 FNYEAQ. J was trimmed by 6 bases and V by 5 bases; bases with no gene match: 12. There are 16 residues in the CDR3. CDR3 DNA sequence: TGTGCCAGCAGCGGGTTATCACTAGCGGGAGTATCCGAGCAGTACTTC. The encoded protein is CASSGLSLAGVSEQYF.

The chain combines TRBV7-3 with TRBJ2-1; TRBD1 might be the D (6 bases). Looked up from germline, CDR1 is SGHTA and CDR2 is FQGTGA. CDR3 length: 16 residues. The V and J ends lost 4 bases and 4 bases respectively, with 17 bases between them. The CDR3 DNA follows: TGTGCCAGCAGCTCGACCAGGGTTAGGGGGTACAATGAGCAGTTCTTC. Amino acids: CASSSTRVRGYNEQFF. Full variable domain (remainder filled in from reference TRBV7-3 and TRBJ2-1): GAGVSQTPSNKVTEKGKYVELRCDPISGHTALYWYRQSLGQGPEFLIYFQGTGAADDSGLPNDRFFAVRPEGSVSTLKIQRTERGDSAVYLCASSSTRVRGYNEQFFGPGTRLTVL.

This chain joins TRBV19 and TRBJ1-5; TRBD1 matches 10 bases. The CDR3 spans 18 residues. Trimming removed 8 bases from V and 4 bases from J; junction bases left unmatched: 17. Looked up from germline, CDR1 is LNHDA and CDR2 is SQIVND (reference sequence). CDR3 residues: CASGRDRGFRRENQPQHF. The CDR3 nucleotides read TGTGCCAGTGGACGGGACAGGGGCTTCAGGAGGGAAAATCAGCCCCAGCATTTT.

The sample holds a few counts of this clone. This chain connects TRBV5-1 to TRBJ2-3; TRBD2 matches at 9 bases. CDR3 size: 15 residues. V gave up 4 bases and J gave up 2 bases; unmatched junction bases: 5. Germline CDR1 and CDR2: SGHRS and YFSETQ. As DNA, the CDR3 is TGCGCCAGCAGCCTGCGGACTAGCGACACAGATACGCAGTATTTT. Protein: CASSLRTSDTDTQYF.

The chain links TRBV6-1 to TRBJ1-1; D not resolved. The V gene's germline CDR1 is MNHNS and CDR2 SASEGT. The CDR3 sequence is 12 residues long. V dropped 4 bases and J dropped 1 base, with 4 bases sitting between them. Here the CDR3 DNA reads TGTGCCAGCAGTGTAGAGAACACTGAAGCTTTCTTT. Translated: CASSVENTEAFF.

This chain joins TRBV16 and TRBJ2-7; D is perhaps TRBD1 (6 bases). Germline V gene sequence: CDR1 KGHSY, CDR2 FQNENV. The CDR3 is 16 residues long. The V and J ends lost 5 bases and 2 bases respectively, with 19 bases between them. CDR3 region: CASSSDQGWATYEQYF. For the CDR3, the DNA is TGTGCCAGCAGCTCTGACCAGGGGTGGGCGACCTACGAGCAGTACTTC.

This clone was observed a few times. Other DNA variants within this sample encode the same CDR3. V gene TRBV28 combines with J gene TRBJ2-1; 11 positions match TRBD2. V was pared by 2 bases and J by 4 bases, with 1 base of the junction left unmatched. This CDR3 is 15 amino acids long. CDR1 is MDHEN, CDR2 SYDVKM, per germline. In DNA form, the CDR3 reads TGTGCCAGCAGTTTAGGGACTAGCGGATACAATGAGCAGTTCTTC. As protein: CASSLGTSGYNEQFF.

This clone was detected only a few times. The V call is TRBV2, the J call TRBJ2-2; maybe TRBD2 (5 bases). CDR1 and CDR2 (germline): SNHLY, FYNNEI. V was pared by 6 bases and J by 5 bases, with 10 bases between. The CDR3 loop spans 13 amino acids. CDR3 nucleotide sequence: TGTGCCAGCAGCCGTAGCGCAACCGGGGAGCTGTTTTTT. Translating it yields CASSRSATGELFF.

V and J are TRBV7-2 and TRBJ2-5, with a possible D match to TRBD2 (6 bases). The CDR3 contains 15 residues. Germline V gene sequence: CDR1 SGHTA, CDR2 FQGNSA. V lost 3 bases to trimming and J lost 1 base, with 12 bases between them. CDR3 residues: CASSFQGGPQETQYF. CDR3 sequence (DNA): TGTGCCAGCAGCTTCCAGGGAGGCCCCCAAGAGACCCAGTACTTC.

The V call is TRBV9, the J call TRBJ2-6; D remains unclear. The CDR3 has 16 residues. V was pared by 0 bases and J by 0 bases, with 7 bases between. The V gene's germline CDR1 is SGDLS and CDR2 YYNGEE. The CDR3 DNA follows: TGTGCCAGCAGCGTAGTGTCCGTCTCTGGGGCCAACGTCCTGACTTTC. Translation: CASSVVSVSGANVLTF.

The chain employs TRBV14 and TRBJ2-3; 7 nucleotides agree with TRBD1. After removal of 4 bases from V and 4 bases from J, the junction contained 8 bases not matched to a gene. The CDR3 spans 15 residues. Per the germline V gene, CDR1 is SGHDN and CDR2 is FVKESK. The CDR3 protein is CASSRNRGRADTQYF. In DNA form, the CDR3 reads TGTGCCAGCAGCCGAAACAGGGGAAGAGCAGATACGCAGTATTTT. Looking up the rest from reference TRBV14 and TRBJ2-3 gives the full variable domain: EAGVTQFPSHSVIEKGQTVTLRCDPISGHDNLYWYRRVMGKEIKFLLHFVKESKQDESGMPNNRFLAERTGGTYSTLKVQPAELEDSGVYFCASSRNRGRADTQYFGPGTRLTVL.

The V gene is TRBV27, the J gene TRBJ2-5, with TRBD2 identical over 8 bases. The V gene's germline CDR1 is MNHEY and CDR2 SMNVEV (reference sequence). The CDR3 length is 15 residues. Trimming removed 6 bases from V and 4 bases from J; junction bases left unmatched: 10. In nucleotides, the CDR3 is TGTGCCAGCAGGAGGGCCGGGGGGGGCCGAGAGACCCAGTACTTC. This codes for CASRRAGGGRETQYF.

The rearrangement joins TRBV5-1 to TRBJ2-1; 8 positions match TRBD2. CDR3 length equals 17 residues. CDR1 SGHRS and CDR2 YFSETQ come from the germline V gene. V was clipped by 2 bases and J by 5 bases; unmatched bases: 12. The CDR3 spells CASSLALLAATNNEQFF. Here the CDR3 DNA reads TGCGCCAGCAGCTTAGCCTTACTAGCGGCCACCAACAATGAGCAGTTCTTC.